These 18 T cell receptor beta chains were all obtained from the same sample, sequenced in a study of shared clonotypes between healthy human individuals. Assay used: immunoSEQ multiplex PCR; TCRdb lists only in-frame clones, some missing. The sample has around 1,100,000 clones; around three quarters are singletons. The specimen sequenced was memory CD4+ T cells from PBMCs. Subset here: CD45RA-negative fraction. The receptors derive from a man between 18 and 35 years old in good health. Some clones in this sample may be carry-over from other donors' samples.

The J gene is TRBJ2-7, the V gene TRBV7-2; D might be TRBD1 (6 bases). Germline CDR1 SGHTA, CDR2 FQGNSA. CDR3 length: 15 amino acids. The V end lost 5 bases, the J end lost 3 bases, and 17 bases lay between the germline ends. The CDR3 is CASSPGQLEFYEQYF. For the CDR3, the DNA is TGTGCCAGCAGCCCGGGACAACTAGAATTCTACGAGCAGTACTTC.

CDR3 bases: TGTGCCAGCAGAACTACTAGCGGGAGGGCCGGTGAGCAGTTCTTC. It yields the protein CASRTTSGRAGEQFF. The J gene is TRBJ2-1, the V gene TRBV11-2; 13 nucleotides align to TRBD2. The CDR3 spans 15 residues. The V gene's germline CDR1 is SGHAT and CDR2 FQNNGV. V shed 6 bases, J shed 9 bases, and the junction held 8 bases outside the gene matches.

This clone appeared a single time. This chain uses TRBV19 with TRBJ2-3; 7 nucleotides agree with TRBD2. Germline V gene sequence: CDR1 LNHDA, CDR2 SQIVND (reference sequence). The CDR3 consists of 13 residues. V was clipped by 3 bases and J by 11 bases; unmatched bases: 8. Written as DNA, the CDR3 is TGTGCCAGTAGTATGGCCGGCGGGGAGGGGCAGTATTTT. Protein product: CASSMAGGEGQYF.

There are a few counts of this clone. J is TRBJ2-3 and V is TRBV28; D might be TRBD2 (6 bases). This CDR3 comprises 18 residues. Looked up from germline, CDR1 is MDHEN and CDR2 is SYDVKM. Trimming removed 11 bases from V and 5 bases from J, with 32 bases in between. The CDR3 spells CASQGNPWVGRGRDTQYF. The CDR3 DNA reads TGTGCCTCTCAAGGTAACCCGTGGGTCGGGAGAGGGCGAGATACGCAGTATTTT.

V gene TRBV7-9 combines with J gene TRBJ2-4; D gene uncertain. The CDR3 has 15 residues. The germline gives CDR1 SEHNR, CDR2 FQNEAQ (reference sequence). Trimming cost V 2 bases and J 3 bases, with 11 bases left between them. In DNA, the CDR3 is TGTGCCAGCAGCTTACAGGAGCTGGGCAAAAACATTCAGTACTTC. Protein sequence: CASSLQELGKNIQYF.

This clone was detected ten times or more. The same CDR3 arises from other DNA sequences in this sample as well. CDR3 DNA sequence: TGTGCCTGGGTTACAGGGGGCTACTATGGCTACACCTTC. Protein product: CAWVTGGYYGYTF. The chain links TRBV30 to TRBJ1-2; 9 nucleotides agree with TRBD1. Germline assignment: CDR1 GTSNPN and CDR2 SVGIG (reference sequence). This CDR3 comprises 13 residues. With 5 bases clipped from V and 3 bases from J, the junction kept 4 bases outside the gene matches. The full variable domain, with the rest looked up from reference TRBV30 and TRBJ1-2, is SQTIHQWPATLVQPVGSPLSLECTVEGTSNPNLYWYRQAAGRGLQLLFYSVGIGQISSEVPQNLSASRPQDRQFILSSKKLLLSDSGFYLCAWVTGGYYGYTFGSGTRLTVV.

The CDR3 sequence: CASSFVQASLYEQYF. The CDR3 region has the DNA TGCGCCAGCAGCTTTGTGCAGGCAAGCCTCTACGAGCAGTACTTC. V and J are TRBV5-1 and TRBJ2-7; D unresolved. Germline V gene data show CDR1 as SGHRS and CDR2 as YFSETQ. V was shortened by 2 bases and J by 3 bases, with 15 bases between the two germline ends. The CDR3 is made up of 15 amino acids.

The chain has TRBV10-3 and TRBJ1-4, with TRBD1 matching over 7 bases. The CDR3 loop spans 16 amino acids. Germline V gene lookup returns CDR1 ENHRY and CDR2 SYGVKD. With 10 bases clipped from V and 6 bases from J, the junction kept 17 bases outside the gene matches. CDR3 sequence (DNA): TGTGCCACCCTGGATGTACTACAGGGGCGGGATGAAAAACTGTTTTTT. Its translation: CATLDVLQGRDEKLFF.

V usage is TRBV5-4 and J usage is TRBJ2-7; possibly TRBD1 for D (6 bases). Germline V gene lookup returns CDR1 SGHNT and CDR2 YYREEE (reference sequence). The CDR3 contains 12 residues. V shed 0 bases and J shed 9 bases, with 10 bases lying between them. CDR3 sequence (DNA): TGTGCCAGCAGCTTGGGGGACAACTTGCAGTACTTC. Translation gives CASSLGDNLQYF.

The J gene is TRBJ2-1, the V gene TRBV6-6; 7 nucleotides agree with TRBD1. Germline lookup yields CDR1 MNHNY and CDR2 SVGAGI (reference sequence). V dropped 9 bases and J dropped 15; count of bases not matched to a gene: 11. This CDR3 region has 11 residues. CDR3 sequence (DNA): TGTGCCAGTACCGCCGGGACAGTTCTGTTCTTC. It is translated as CASTAGTVLFF.

V gene TRBV5-1 combines with J gene TRBJ2-5; D assignment may be TRBD1 or TRBD2 (5 bases each). The end of the DNA is better explained by TRBJ2-7, so the J call may be wrong. The CDR3 consists of 14 residues. Germline values: CDR1 SGHRS, CDR2 YFSETQ. CDR3 coding DNA: TGCGCCAGCGGCCGGGACGCAGGGTCCTACGAGCAGTACTTC. It yields the protein CASGRDAGSYEQYF.

The chain recombines TRBV7-9 with TRBJ2-6, with a weak D call TRBD1 (5 bases). Trimming cost V 5 bases and J 2 bases, with 13 bases left between them. Germline loops: CDR1 SEHNR, CDR2 FQNEAQ (reference sequence). The CDR3 extends over 16 amino acids. Here the CDR3 DNA reads TGTGCCAGCAGCCTAACAGGCAGGGCTGGGGCCAACGTCCTGACTTTC. It specifies CASSLTGRAGANVLTF.

V and J are TRBV11-2 and TRBJ2-1, with 10 nucleotides matching TRBD2. This CDR3 has 15 amino acids. Germline assignment: CDR1 SGHAT and CDR2 FQNNGV. V was clipped by 0 bases and J by 13 bases; unmatched bases: 9. The CDR3 region has the DNA TGTGCCAGCAGCTTAGAGTCTAGCGGGAGCTTGAAACAGTTCTTC. Protein sequence: CASSLESSGSLKQFF.

This chain uses TRBV7-2 with TRBJ2-3; 10 bases match TRBD2. CDR1 and CDR2 from the germline V gene are SGHTA and FQGNSA. The V and J ends lost 1 base and 5 bases, in that order; junction bases with no gene match: 9. This CDR3 has 17 residues. CDR3 loop: CASSLGPPAGGKDTQYF. The CDR3 DNA reads TGTGCCAGCAGCTTAGGACCGCCAGCGGGAGGGAAAGATACGCAGTATTTT.

The chain employs TRBV19 and TRBJ1-2; D remains ambiguous. The CDR3 totals 14 residues. Trimming left V 3 bases short and J 2 bases short, with 10 bases between. CDR1 and CDR2 from the germline V gene are LNHDA and SQIVND (reference sequence). The chain's CDR3 is CASSIEGFNYGYTF. CDR3 DNA: TGTGCCAGTAGTATCGAAGGATTCAACTATGGCTACACCTTC.

This sequence joins TRBV4-3 and TRBJ2-2, with D possibly matching TRBD1 (5 bases). The CDR3 is 16 amino acids. Trimming removed 5 bases at V and 4 bases at J, with 17 bases between. Germline V gene sequence: CDR1 LGHNA, CDR2 YSLEER. The CDR3 sequence is CASSRSQGMSTGELFF. CDR3 bases: TGCGCCAGCAGCAGGAGCCAGGGCATGAGCACCGGGGAGCTGTTTTTT.

The chain carries TRBV5-6 and TRBJ2-3, with D uncertain. Germline assignment: CDR1 SGHDT and CDR2 YYEEEE. V lost 0 bases, J lost 7 bases, and 6 bases lay in between. CDR3 length: 12 amino acids. This chain's CDR3 is CASSLASNTQYF. The CDR3 region has the DNA TGTGCCAGCAGCTTGGCATCTAATACGCAGTATTTT. The full variable domain, rest sourced from reference TRBV5-6 and TRBJ2-3, is DAGVTQSPTHLIKTRGQQVTLRCSPKSGHDTVSWYQQALGQGPQFIFQYYEEEERQRGNFPDRFSGHQFPNYSSELNVNALLLGDSALYLCASSLASNTQYFGPGTRLTVL.

The DNA for the CDR3 is TGCGCCAGCAGCCCCCCGACAGGGACTAACTATGGCTACACCTTC. Its protein is CASSPPTGTNYGYTF. The chain employs TRBV5-1 and TRBJ1-2; 7 positions agree with TRBD1. Germline loops: CDR1 SGHRS, CDR2 YFSETQ. Unmatched junction bases numbered 6, after V lost 4 bases and J lost 0 bases. The CDR3 runs to 15 residues. Drawing the rest from reference TRBV5-1 and TRBJ1-2, the complete variable domain is KAGVTQTPRYLIKTRGQQVTLSCSPISGHRSVSWYQQTPGQGLQFLFEYFSETQRNKGNFPGRFSGRQFSNSRSEMNVSTLELGDSALYLCASSPPTGTNYGYTFGSGTRLTVV.